This TCR beta chain was profiled in a study of blood T cell repertoires in COVID-19. Study at large: Whether acute or convalescent, the COVID-19 samples came from the United States, Italy and Spain.

Original processing notes: From reference gene primer amplification, estimates of nucleated cell counts were derived. The protocol was immunoSEQ multiplex PCR, while the TCRdb copy is restricted to in-frame clones and leaves out a portion. V, J and clone size reflect that table, while D and trimming were determined from the DNA. The sample gives 73,000 or so clones, about four fifths of which show up once; around 4.3% is in the top ten. Germline-derived CDR1 and CDR2 are SNHLY and FYNNEI. Trimming removed 8 bases from V and 2 bases from J; junction bases left unmatched: 7. The CDR3 is 15 amino acids.

The TCR was taken from an older woman with acute or convalescent COVID-19. Specimen: peripheral blood. The chain combines TRBV2 with TRBJ1-5; the match to TRBD1 covers 9 bases. The CDR3 here is CASAGQGWGNQPQHF. The CDR3 region has the DNA TGTGCCAGCGCTGGACAGGGGTGGGGCAATCAGCCCCAGCATTTT.